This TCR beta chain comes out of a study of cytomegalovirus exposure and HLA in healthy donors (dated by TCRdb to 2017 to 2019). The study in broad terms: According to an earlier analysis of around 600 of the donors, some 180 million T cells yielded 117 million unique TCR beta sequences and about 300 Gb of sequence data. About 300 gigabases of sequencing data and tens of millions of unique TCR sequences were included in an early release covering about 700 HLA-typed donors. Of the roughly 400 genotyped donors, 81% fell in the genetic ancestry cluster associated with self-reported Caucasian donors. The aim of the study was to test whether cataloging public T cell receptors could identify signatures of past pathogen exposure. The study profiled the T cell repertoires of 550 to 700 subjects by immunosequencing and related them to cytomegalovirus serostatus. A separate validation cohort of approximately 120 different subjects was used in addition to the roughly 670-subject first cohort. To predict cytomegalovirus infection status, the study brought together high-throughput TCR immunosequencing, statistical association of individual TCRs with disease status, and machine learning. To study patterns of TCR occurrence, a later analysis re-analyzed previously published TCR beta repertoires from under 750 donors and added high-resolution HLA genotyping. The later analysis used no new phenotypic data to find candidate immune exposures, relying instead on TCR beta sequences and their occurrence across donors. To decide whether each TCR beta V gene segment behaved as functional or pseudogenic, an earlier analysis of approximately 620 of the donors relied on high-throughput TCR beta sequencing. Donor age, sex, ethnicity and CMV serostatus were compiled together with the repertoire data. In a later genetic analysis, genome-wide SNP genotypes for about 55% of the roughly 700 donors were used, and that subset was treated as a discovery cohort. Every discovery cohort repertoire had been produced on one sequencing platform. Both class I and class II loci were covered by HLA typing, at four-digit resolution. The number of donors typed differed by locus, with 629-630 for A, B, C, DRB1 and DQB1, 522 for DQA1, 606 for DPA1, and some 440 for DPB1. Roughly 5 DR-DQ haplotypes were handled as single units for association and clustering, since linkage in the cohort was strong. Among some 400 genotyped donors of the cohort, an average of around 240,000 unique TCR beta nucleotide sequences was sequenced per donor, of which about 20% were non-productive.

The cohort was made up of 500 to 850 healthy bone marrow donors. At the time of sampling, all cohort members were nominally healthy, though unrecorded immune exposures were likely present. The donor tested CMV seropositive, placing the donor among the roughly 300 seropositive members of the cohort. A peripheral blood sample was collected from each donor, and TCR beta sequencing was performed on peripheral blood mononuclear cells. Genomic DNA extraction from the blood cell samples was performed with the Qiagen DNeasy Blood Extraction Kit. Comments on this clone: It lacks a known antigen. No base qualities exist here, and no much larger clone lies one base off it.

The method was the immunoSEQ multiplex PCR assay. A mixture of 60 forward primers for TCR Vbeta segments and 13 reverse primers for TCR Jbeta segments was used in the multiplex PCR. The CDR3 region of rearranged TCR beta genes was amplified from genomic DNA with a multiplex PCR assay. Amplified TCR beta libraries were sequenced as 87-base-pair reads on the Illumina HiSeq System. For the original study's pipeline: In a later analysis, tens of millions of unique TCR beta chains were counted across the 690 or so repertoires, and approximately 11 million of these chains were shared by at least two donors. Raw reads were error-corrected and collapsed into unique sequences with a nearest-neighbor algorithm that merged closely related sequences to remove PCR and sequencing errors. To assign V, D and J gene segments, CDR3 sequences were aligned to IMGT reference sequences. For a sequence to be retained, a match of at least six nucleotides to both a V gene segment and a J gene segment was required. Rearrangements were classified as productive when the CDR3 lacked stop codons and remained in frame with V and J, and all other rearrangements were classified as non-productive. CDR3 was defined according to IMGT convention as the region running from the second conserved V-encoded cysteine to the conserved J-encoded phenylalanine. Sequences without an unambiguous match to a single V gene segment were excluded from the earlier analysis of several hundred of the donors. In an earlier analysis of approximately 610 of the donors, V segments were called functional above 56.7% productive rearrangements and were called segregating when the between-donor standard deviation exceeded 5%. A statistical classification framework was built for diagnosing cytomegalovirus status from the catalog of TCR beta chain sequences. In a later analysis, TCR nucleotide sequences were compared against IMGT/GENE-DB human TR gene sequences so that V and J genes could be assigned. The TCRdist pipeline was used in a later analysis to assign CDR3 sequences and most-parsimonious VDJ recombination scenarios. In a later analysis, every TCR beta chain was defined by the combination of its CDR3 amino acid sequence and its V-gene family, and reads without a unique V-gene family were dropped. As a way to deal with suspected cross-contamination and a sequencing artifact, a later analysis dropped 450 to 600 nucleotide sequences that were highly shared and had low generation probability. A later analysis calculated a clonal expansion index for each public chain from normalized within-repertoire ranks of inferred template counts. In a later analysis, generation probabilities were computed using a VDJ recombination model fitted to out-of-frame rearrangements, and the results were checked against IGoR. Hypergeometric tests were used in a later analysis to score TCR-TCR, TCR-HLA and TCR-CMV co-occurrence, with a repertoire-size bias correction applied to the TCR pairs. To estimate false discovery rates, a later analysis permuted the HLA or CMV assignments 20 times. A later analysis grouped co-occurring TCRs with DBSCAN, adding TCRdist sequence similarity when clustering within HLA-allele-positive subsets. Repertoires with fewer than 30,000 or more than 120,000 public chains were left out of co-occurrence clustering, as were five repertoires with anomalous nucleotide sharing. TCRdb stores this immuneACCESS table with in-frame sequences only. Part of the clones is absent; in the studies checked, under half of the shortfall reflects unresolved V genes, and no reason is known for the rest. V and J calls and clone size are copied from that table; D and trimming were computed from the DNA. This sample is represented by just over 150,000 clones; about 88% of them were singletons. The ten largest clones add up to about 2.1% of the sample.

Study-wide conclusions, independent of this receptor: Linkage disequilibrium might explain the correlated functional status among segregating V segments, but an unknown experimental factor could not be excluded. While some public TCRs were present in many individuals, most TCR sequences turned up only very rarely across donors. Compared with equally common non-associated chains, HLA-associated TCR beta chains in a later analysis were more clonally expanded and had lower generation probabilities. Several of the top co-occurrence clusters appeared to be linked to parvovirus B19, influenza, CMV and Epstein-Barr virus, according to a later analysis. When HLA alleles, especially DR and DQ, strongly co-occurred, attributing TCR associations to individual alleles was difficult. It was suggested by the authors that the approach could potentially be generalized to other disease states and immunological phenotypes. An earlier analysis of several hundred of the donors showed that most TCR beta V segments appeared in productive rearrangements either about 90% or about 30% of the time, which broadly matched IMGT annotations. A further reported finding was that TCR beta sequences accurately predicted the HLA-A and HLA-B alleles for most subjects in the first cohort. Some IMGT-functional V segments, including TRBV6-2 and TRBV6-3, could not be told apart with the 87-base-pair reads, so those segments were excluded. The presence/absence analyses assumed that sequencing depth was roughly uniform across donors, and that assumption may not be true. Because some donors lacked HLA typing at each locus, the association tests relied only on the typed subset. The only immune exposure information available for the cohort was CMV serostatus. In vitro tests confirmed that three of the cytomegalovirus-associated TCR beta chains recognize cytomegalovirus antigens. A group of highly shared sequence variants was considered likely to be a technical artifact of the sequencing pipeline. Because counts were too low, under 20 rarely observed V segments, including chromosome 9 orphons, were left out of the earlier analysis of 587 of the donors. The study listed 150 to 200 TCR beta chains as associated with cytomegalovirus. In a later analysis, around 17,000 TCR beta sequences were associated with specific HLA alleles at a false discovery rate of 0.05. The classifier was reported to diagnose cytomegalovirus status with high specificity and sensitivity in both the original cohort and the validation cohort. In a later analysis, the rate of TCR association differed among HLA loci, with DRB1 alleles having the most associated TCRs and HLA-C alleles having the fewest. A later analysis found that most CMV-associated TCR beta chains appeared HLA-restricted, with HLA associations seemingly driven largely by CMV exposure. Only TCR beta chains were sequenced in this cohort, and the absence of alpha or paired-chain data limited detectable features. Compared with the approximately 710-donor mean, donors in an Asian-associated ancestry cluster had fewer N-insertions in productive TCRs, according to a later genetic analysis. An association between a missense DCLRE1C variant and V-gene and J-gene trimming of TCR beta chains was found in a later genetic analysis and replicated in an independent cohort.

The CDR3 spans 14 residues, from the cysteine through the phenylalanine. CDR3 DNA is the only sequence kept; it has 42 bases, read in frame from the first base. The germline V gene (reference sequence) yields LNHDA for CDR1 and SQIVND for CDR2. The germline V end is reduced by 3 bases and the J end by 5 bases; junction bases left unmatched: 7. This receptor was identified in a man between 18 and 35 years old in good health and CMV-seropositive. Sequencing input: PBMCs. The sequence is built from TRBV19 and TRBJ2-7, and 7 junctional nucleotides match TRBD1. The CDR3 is CASSMVQGVHEQYF. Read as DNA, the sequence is TGTGCCAGTAGTATGGTGCAGGGGGTCCACGAGCAGTACTTC.